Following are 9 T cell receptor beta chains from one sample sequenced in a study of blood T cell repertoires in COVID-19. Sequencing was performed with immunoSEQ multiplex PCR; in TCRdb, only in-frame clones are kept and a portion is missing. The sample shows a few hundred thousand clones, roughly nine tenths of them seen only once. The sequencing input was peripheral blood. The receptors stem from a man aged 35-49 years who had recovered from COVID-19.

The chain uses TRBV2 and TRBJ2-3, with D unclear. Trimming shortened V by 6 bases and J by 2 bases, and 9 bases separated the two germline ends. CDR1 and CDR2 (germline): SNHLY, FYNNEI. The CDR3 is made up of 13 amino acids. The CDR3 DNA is TGTGCCAGCAGGAGTCTCTTCACAGATACGCAGTATTTT. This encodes CASRSLFTDTQYF.

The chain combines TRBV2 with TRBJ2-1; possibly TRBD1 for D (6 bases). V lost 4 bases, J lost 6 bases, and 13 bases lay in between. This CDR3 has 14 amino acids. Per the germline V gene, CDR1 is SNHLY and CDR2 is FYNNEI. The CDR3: CASSGRGLANEQFF. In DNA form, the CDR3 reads TGTGCCAGCAGTGGCAGGGGCCTAGCCAATGAGCAGTTCTTC.

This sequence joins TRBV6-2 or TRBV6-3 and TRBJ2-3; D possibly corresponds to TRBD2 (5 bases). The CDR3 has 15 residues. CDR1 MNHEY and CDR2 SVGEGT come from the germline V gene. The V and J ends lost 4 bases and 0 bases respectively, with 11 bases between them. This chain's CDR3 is CASSFPDLSTDTQYF. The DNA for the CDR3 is TGTGCCAGCAGTTTCCCGGACTTGAGCACAGATACGCAGTATTTT.

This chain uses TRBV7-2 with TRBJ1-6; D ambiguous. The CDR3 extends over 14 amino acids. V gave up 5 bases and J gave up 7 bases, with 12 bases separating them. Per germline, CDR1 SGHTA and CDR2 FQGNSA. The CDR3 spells CASSPSRVNSPLHF. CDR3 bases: TGTGCCAGCAGCCCCTCCCGAGTCAATTCACCCCTCCACTTT.

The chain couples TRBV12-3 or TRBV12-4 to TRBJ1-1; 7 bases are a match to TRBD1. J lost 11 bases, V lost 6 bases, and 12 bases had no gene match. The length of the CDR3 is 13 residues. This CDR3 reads CASRRLQGSVAFF. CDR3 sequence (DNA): TGTGCCAGCAGACGACTACAGGGGTCGGTGGCTTTCTTT.

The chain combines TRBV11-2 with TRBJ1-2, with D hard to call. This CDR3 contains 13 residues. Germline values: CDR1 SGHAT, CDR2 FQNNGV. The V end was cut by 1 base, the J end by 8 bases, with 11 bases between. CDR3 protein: CASSLGGIQGYTF. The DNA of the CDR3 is TGTGCCAGCAGCTTAGGCGGGATTCAGGGCTACACCTTC.

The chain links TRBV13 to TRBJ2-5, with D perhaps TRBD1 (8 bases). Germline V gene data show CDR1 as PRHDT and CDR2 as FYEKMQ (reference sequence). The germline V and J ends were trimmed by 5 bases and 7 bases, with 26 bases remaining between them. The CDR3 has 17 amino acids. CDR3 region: CASSPEGGTGAMRTQYF. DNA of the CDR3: TGTGCCAGCAGCCCAGAGGGGGGGACAGGAGCAATGAGGACCCAGTACTTC.

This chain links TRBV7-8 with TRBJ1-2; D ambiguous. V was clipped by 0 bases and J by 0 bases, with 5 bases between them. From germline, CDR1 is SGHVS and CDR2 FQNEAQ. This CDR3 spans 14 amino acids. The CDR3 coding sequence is TGTGCCAGCAGCTTAGCATCAGCTAACTATGGCTACACCTTC. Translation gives CASSLASANYGYTF.

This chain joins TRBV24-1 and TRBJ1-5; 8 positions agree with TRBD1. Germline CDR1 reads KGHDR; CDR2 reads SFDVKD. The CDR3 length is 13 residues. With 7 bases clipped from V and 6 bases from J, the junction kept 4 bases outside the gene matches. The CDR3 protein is CATSGQGGQPQHF. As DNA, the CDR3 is TGTGCCACCAGCGGACAGGGCGGTCAGCCCCAGCATTTT.